Listed below are T cell receptor beta chains from one sample, sequenced in a study of CD8 T cells in Susac syndrome. TCRdb re-analysed the immunoSEQ multiplex PCR reads in MiXCR, keeping a single row per CDR3 protein. The table records 150,000 to 200,000 distinct CDR3 sequences, roughly 94% of them present only once. The specimen was CD4+ T cells from PBMCs. The receptors were sampled from a human donor with multiple sclerosis. The CDR3 runs from the conserved cysteine through the conserved F or W. D genes are given only for firm matches. Part of the rows lack a size; the others show once, few, many or a class for expanded clones.

V	D	J	size	CDR3	DNA
TRBV6-6	.	TRBJ2-3	once	CASSYSQIPGTDTQYF	TGTGCCAGCAGTTACTCGCAGATTCCGGGCACAGATACGCAGTATTTT
TRBV18	.	TRBJ1-4	once	CASSRGAPATNEKLFF	TGTGCCAGCTCACGGGGGGCGCCCGCAACTAATGAAAAACTGTTTTTT
TRBV12-3/TRBV12-4	TRBD1	TRBJ1-1	.	CASSRSFTGEEDTEAFF	TGTGCCAGCAGCCGTTCTTTTACAGGGGAGGAGGACACTGAAGCTTTCTTT
TRBV6-1	.	TRBJ2-2	.	CASGPVGGELFF	TGTGCCAGCGGACCAGTTGGCGGGGAGCTGTTTTTT
TRBV30	.	TRBJ2-5	.	CAWSLGPGHETQYF	TGTGCCTGGAGTTTGGGACCTGGGCATGAGACCCAGTACTTC
TRBV6-5	.	TRBJ2-2	.	CASSPSVTGASDTGELFF	TGTGCCAGCAGTCCATCGGTAACGGGGGCTTCGGACACCGGGGAGCTGTTTTTT
TRBV27	TRBD2	TRBJ2-5	.	CASSLSGTKGTQYF	TGTGCCAGCAGTTTATCGGGGACTAAGGGGACCCAGTACTTC
TRBV5-1	TRBD1	TRBJ1-2	.	CASSSIPGQSGNYGYTF	TGCGCCAGCAGCTCGATTCCGGGACAGAGCGGGAACTATGGCTACACCTTC
TRBV30	.	TRBJ2-6	.	CAWRLSAGANVLTF	TGTGCCTGGAGGTTGAGTGCTGGGGCCAACGTCCTGACTTTC
TRBV4-2	.	TRBJ2-7	.	CASSQTTPGPGPEQYF	TGTGCCAGCAGCCAAACCACACCGGGCCCAGGGCCCGAGCAGTACTTC
TRBV30	.	TRBJ1-1	.	CAWSRVEAFF	TGTGCCTGGAGTCGCGTGGAAGCTTTCTTT
TRBV7-9	.	TRBJ2-6	.	CASSPTWASGANVLTF	TGTGCCAGCAGCCCGACATGGGCAAGCGGGGCCAACGTCCTGACTTTC
TRBV2	.	TRBJ2-1	.	CASSGDSPEQFF	TGTGCCAGCAGTGGGGACTCGCCTGAGCAGTTCTTC
TRBV25-1	TRBD1	TRBJ1-4	once	CASRGQGHEKLFF	TGTGCCAGCAGGGGACAGGGACATGAAAAACTGTTTTTT
TRBV7-2	TRBD2	TRBJ2-1	.	CASSLAAGGFNEQFF	TGTGCCAGCAGCTTAGCGGCGGGAGGGTTCAATGAGCAGTTCTTC
TRBV4-1	.	TRBJ1-1	.	CASSQTILNTEAFF	TGCGCCAGCAGCCAGACGATCCTCAACACTGAAGCTTTCTTT
TRBV15	.	TRBJ1-5	.	CATSRESLGNQPQHF	TGTGCCACCAGCAGAGAGTCCCTCGGCAATCAGCCCCAGCATTTT
TRBV15	.	TRBJ1-1	.	CATSRVMGQGERKAFF	TGTGCCACCAGCAGAGTAATGGGGCAGGGCGAGAGGAAAGCTTTCTTT
TRBV9	TRBD2	TRBJ2-2	.	CASSARTSGGSNTGELFF	TGTGCCAGCAGCGCCCGGACTAGCGGGGGATCGAACACCGGGGAGCTGTTTTTT
TRBV6-5	TRBD2	TRBJ2-1	.	CASRQTSGFYNEQFF	TGTGCCAGCAGGCAGACTAGCGGGTTCTACAATGAGCAGTTCTTC
TRBV6-2/TRBV6-3	.	TRBJ2-3	.	CASSYSDTQYF	TGTGCCAGCAGTTACTCGGATACGCAGTATTTT
TRBV2	.	TRBJ1-1	.	CASSLTANTEAFF	TGTGCCAGCAGTCTTACAGCGAACACTGAAGCTTTCTTT
TRBV15	.	TRBJ2-3	.	CATSHDRNTQYF	TGTGCCACCAGCCACGACCGGAATACGCAGTATTTT
TRBV6-1	TRBD1	TRBJ2-7	.	CASSGITGGNDEQYF	TGTGCCAGCAGCGGAATAACAGGGGGCAACGACGAGCAGTACTTC
TRBV6-1	.	TRBJ1-1	.	CASSTSPGTANTEAFF	TGTGCCAGCAGTACATCACCCGGGACGGCGAACACTGAAGCTTTCTTT
TRBV7-2	TRBD1	TRBJ2-7	.	CASSQAEGQGYEQYF	TGTGCCAGCAGCCAGGCCGAGGGACAGGGCTACGAGCAGTACTTC
TRBV2	TRBD1	TRBJ1-2	.	CASSTTGEGYTF	TGTGCCAGCAGCACGACAGGGGAAGGCTACACCTTC
TRBV10-3	TRBD1	TRBJ2-7	.	CAISRQGSYEQYF	TGTGCCATCAGCAGACAGGGTAGTTACGAGCAGTACTTC
TRBV4-3	TRBD1	TRBJ2-3	.	CASSQDRTGAGDTQYF	TGCGCCAGCAGCCAAGATAGGACAGGGGCAGGAGATACGCAGTATTTT
TRBV12-3/TRBV12-4	.	TRBJ1-5	.	CASRGGDQPQHF	TGTGCCAGCAGGGGGGGCGATCAGCCCCAGCATTTT
TRBV7-9	.	TRBJ2-7	.	CASSPTRTISHEQYF	TGTGCCAGCAGCCCGACCCGGACAATAAGCCACGAGCAGTACTTC
TRBV2	.	TRBJ1-1	.	CASSEDRGTEAFF	TGTGCCAGCAGTGAAGACCGAGGCACTGAAGCTTTCTTT
TRBV20-1	.	TRBJ2-2	.	CSARGRGPGTGELFF	TGCAGTGCTAGAGGTCGAGGGCCCGGCACCGGGGAGCTGTTTTTT
TRBV7-2	.	TRBJ1-1	.	CASSSATGFEAFF	TGTGCCAGCAGCTCCGCTACGGGCTTTGAAGCTTTCTTT
TRBV6-2/TRBV6-3	.	TRBJ1-4	.	CASGLGEKLFF	TGTGCCAGCGGCCTCGGAGAAAAACTGTTTTTT
TRBV20-1	.	TRBJ1-1	.	CSASYNTEAFF	TGCAGTGCTAGTTATAACACTGAAGCTTTCTTT
TRBV2	.	TRBJ2-2	.	CASSGRSAGELFF	TGTGCCAGCAGTGGTAGGAGTGCCGGGGAGCTGTTTTTT
TRBV5-1	TRBD2	TRBJ2-1	.	CASSSSGKGNEQFF	TGCGCCAGCAGCTCTAGCGGTAAGGGCAATGAGCAGTTCTTC
TRBV13	.	TRBJ1-1	.	CASSLVSTEAFF	TGTGCCAGCAGCTTAGTTAGCACTGAAGCTTTCTTT
TRBV7-8	.	TRBJ2-1	.	CASSLHYPEEFF	TGTGCCAGCAGCTTACACTACCCCGAGGAGTTCTTC
TRBV4-2	.	TRBJ1-1	.	CASSPYRAPDTEAFF	TGTGCCAGCAGCCCCTACCGGGCGCCGGACACTGAAGCTTTCTTT
TRBV29-1	.	TRBJ1-4	.	CSVRRPTNEKLFF	TGCAGCGTCAGGCGTCCAACTAATGAAAAACTGTTTTTT
TRBV20-1	.	TRBJ1-5	.	CSARGFANQPQHF	TGCAGTGCTAGAGGATTTGCAAATCAGCCCCAGCATTTT
TRBV7-8	TRBD1	TRBJ2-2	.	CASSYRDRDAGELFF	TGTGCCAGCAGCTACCGGGACAGGGACGCCGGGGAGCTGTTTTTT